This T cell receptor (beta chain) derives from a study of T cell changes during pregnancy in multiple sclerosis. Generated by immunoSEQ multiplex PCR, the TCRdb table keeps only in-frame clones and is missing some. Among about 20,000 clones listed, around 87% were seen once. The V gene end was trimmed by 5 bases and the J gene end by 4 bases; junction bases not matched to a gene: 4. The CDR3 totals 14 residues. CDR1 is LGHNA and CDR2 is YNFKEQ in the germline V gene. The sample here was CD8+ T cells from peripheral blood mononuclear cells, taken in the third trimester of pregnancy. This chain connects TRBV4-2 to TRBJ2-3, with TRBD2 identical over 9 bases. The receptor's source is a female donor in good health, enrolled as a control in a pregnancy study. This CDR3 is CASSVKREADTQYF. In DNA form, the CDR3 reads TGTGCCAGCAGCGTCAAGCGGGAGGCAGATACGCAGTATTTT.